The present T cell receptor beta chain was sequenced within a study of blood T cell repertoires in COVID-19. About the study: Samples came from the United States, Italy and Spain, spanning acute and convalescent COVID-19. In each case, the material was cDNA or gDNA derived from T cells, B-cell-depleted T cells, or PBMCs.

Original analysis: The authors estimated nucleated cell counts from reference gene primer amplification. Sequencing used immunoSEQ multiplex PCR; TCRdb keeps in-frame clones, though not all of them. V and J calls and clone size are as listed in that table; D and trimming were resolved from the DNA. The table includes 70,000 or so clones, roughly 86% detected once. The specimen sequenced was peripheral blood. The receptor was isolated from a man aged 45-65 years with acute or convalescent COVID-19.

The CDR3 nucleotides read TGCGCCAGCAGCCAAGTAACGGGAACCACAGATACGCAGTATTTT. Amino acids: CASSQVTGTTDTQYF. The rearrangement links TRBV4-1 to TRBJ2-3; possibly TRBD2 for D (5 bases). V shed 1 base and J shed 2 bases, with 10 bases lying between them. The CDR3 length is 15 residues. Germline assignment: CDR1 MGHRA and CDR2 YSYEKL.